Shown below are 20 T cell receptor beta chains from a single sample sequenced in a study of blood T cells in healthy people across ages. Then a second PCR, running roughly 6 to 12 cycles, was carried out with a sample-barcoded 5' primer and a J-beta primer mix. MiXCR was run by TCRdb on the 5' RACE reads, yielding one entry per CDR3 protein. This table has approximately 1,000,000 distinct CDR3 sequences, 35% to 40% appearing once. Source material: blood. Source of these receptors: a man between 18 and 35 years old in good health.

This chain links TRBV5-6 with TRBJ1-2; 9 bases are a match to TRBD1. Per germline, CDR1 SGHDT and CDR2 YYEEEE. The CDR3 totals 14 residues. The V gene end was trimmed by 2 bases and the J gene end by 5 bases; junction bases not matched to a gene: 4. In DNA, the CDR3 is TGTGCCAGCAGCTTTACCGGGACAGGGTATGGCTACACCTTC. This sequence encodes CASSFTGTGYGYTF.

The V gene is TRBV12-3 or TRBV12-4, the J gene TRBJ2-3; tentative D call: TRBD1 (6 bases). The CDR3 is 17 amino acids. V shed 1 base and J shed 4 bases, with 18 bases lying between them. Written as DNA, the CDR3 is TGTGCCAGCAGTTTAGAAAGCAGGGGATGGGCGGCAGATACGCAGTATTTT. The encoded protein is CASSLESRGWAADTQYF.

This clonotype was counted between two and nine times. V is TRBV6-2 or TRBV6-3 and J is TRBJ2-1; a weak D match, TRBD2 (6 bases). The CDR3 has 17 amino acids. In germline, CDR1 is MNHEY, CDR2 SVGEGT. The germline V and J ends were trimmed by 6 bases and 0 bases, with 18 bases remaining between them. CDR3 in DNA: TGTGCCAGCAGGCGGGACTTGACTAGGGGCTCCTACAATGAGCAGTTCTTC. This translates into CASRRDLTRGSYNEQFF.

The genes are TRBV29-1 and TRBJ1-1; D is uncertain. V lost 4 bases and J 1 base, leaving 7 bases between the germline ends. The CDR3 is made up of 12 amino acids. Germline values: CDR1 SQVTM, CDR2 ANQGSEA. In DNA form, the CDR3 reads TGCAGCGTTGGCTCAGGGAACACTGAAGCTTTCTTT. Protein product: CSVGSGNTEAFF.

This clonotype was seen many times. This chain joins TRBV4-3 and TRBJ1-2, with 7 bases identical to TRBD1. The CDR3 has 14 residues. Germline trimming cut 1 base from V and 4 bases from J; bases unmatched to any gene: 3. Germline V lookup: CDR1 LGHNA, CDR2 YSLEER. The CDR3: CASSQGTGTYGYTF. The CDR3 nucleotides are TGCGCCAGCAGCCAAGGGACAGGAACCTATGGCTACACCTTC.

To note about this clonotype: At one of its ends the junction is not consistent with the germline gene, which may arise from a read error. CDR3 amino acids: CAGSQIQTGLYEKLFF. The CDR3 region has the DNA TGCGCCGGCAGCCAGATCCAAACAGGGCTATACGAAAAACTGTTTTTT. The genes are TRBV4-1 and TRBJ1-4, with D possibly being TRBD1 (6 bases). Germline V gene sequence: CDR1 MGHRA, CDR2 YSYEKL. This CDR3 has 16 amino acids.

V and J are TRBV4-2 and TRBJ2-1; D is ambiguous. V gave up 0 bases and J gave up 5 bases, with 8 bases separating them. Germline CDR1 reads LGHNA; CDR2 reads YNFKEQ. This CDR3 contains 14 residues. The CDR3 sequence is CASSQDSENNEQFF. The CDR3 nucleotides read TGTGCCAGCAGCCAAGATTCAGAGAACAATGAGCAGTTCTTC.

The V call is TRBV25-1, the J call TRBJ2-1; D gene unclear. Germline V lookup: CDR1 MGHDK, CDR2 SYGVNS. The CDR3 is 13 residues long. Deletions cut 4 bases from V and 9 bases from J, with 13 bases between. CDR3 residues: CASSATAAGEQFF. The DNA of the CDR3 is TGTGCCAGCAGTGCTACCGCTGCAGGTGAGCAGTTCTTC.

The J gene is TRBJ1-1, the V gene TRBV2; 8 bases are a match to TRBD1. Losses at the gene ends were 7 bases for V and 10 bases for J; bases not matched to a gene: 11. This CDR3 spans 13 amino acids. CDR1 is SNHLY and CDR2 is FYNNEI in the germline V gene. CDR3 loop: CASTEGQGVRAFF. The CDR3 DNA reads as TGTGCCAGCACAGAAGGACAGGGAGTACGAGCTTTCTTT.

The genes are TRBV7-2 and TRBJ2-7; 9 nucleotides align to TRBD1. V was pared by 2 bases and J by 5 bases, with 4 bases of the junction left unmatched. CDR1 is SGHTA, CDR2 FQGNSA, per germline. The CDR3 spans 14 residues. The CDR3 protein is CASSLNRGPDEQYF. The CDR3 DNA reads TGTGCCAGCAGCTTAAACAGGGGGCCTGACGAGCAGTACTTC.

The J gene is TRBJ1-2, the V gene TRBV6-2 or TRBV6-3, with 7 bases lining up with TRBD1. Germline CDR1 and CDR2: MNHEY and SVGEGT. Trimming removed 5 bases from V and 6 bases from J; junction bases left unmatched: 6. CDR3 length equals 13 residues. CDR3 DNA sequence: TGTGCCAGCAGTGACACAGGGGAGGATGGCTACACCTTC. Its protein product is CASSDTGEDGYTF.

This clonotype was seen a few times. The chain employs TRBV27 and TRBJ2-3, with D maybe TRBD1 (5 bases). Trimming pared 7 bases from V and 3 bases from J, leaving 17 bases between. Germline V gene data show CDR1 as MNHEY and CDR2 as SMNVEV (reference sequence). The CDR3 loop spans 15 amino acids. The CDR3 loop is CASTLERGRTDTQYF. The DNA for the CDR3 is TGTGCCAGCACCCTTGAAAGGGGTAGGACAGATACGCAGTATTTT.

The V call is TRBV10-3, the J call TRBJ1-2, with D perhaps matching TRBD1 (5 bases). Germline CDR1 ENHRY, CDR2 SYGVKD. The CDR3 totals 15 residues. Trimming stripped 3 bases from V and 0 bases from J, with 11 bases between. In DNA, the CDR3 is TGTGCCATCAGTGACTGGACATCGCCTAACTATGGCTACACCTTC. As protein: CAISDWTSPNYGYTF.

The V and J genes are TRBV29-1 and TRBJ1-1; D may be TRBD1 (5 bases). CDR3 length equals 14 residues. CDR1 SQVTM and CDR2 ANQGSEA come from the germline V gene. Trimming cost V 7 bases and J 5 bases, with 20 bases left between them. This CDR3 is CSGTVAGFRTEAFF. The CDR3 coding sequence is TGCAGCGGGACGGTGGCAGGGTTTCGTACTGAAGCTTTCTTT.

On this clonotype: The junction departs from germline at one end; a sequencing error may be responsible. The chain couples TRBV12-3 or TRBV12-4 to TRBJ2-1; D tentatively fits TRBD1 or TRBD2 (5 bases each). The J call is doubtful: the DNA matches TRBJ2-7 better. This CDR3 contains 15 residues. The CDR3 nucleotides read TGTGCCGGCAGTGAACCCGGGACCAACTACAATGAGCAGTACTTC. Its translation: CAGSEPGTNYNEQYF.

This clonotype was seen a handful of times. The genes are TRBV20-1 and TRBJ2-2; D not resolved. From germline, CDR1 is DFQATT and CDR2 SNEGSKA (reference sequence). The CDR3 runs 13 residues. V dropped 1 base and J dropped 1 base, with 4 bases sitting between them. CDR3 sequence (DNA): TGCAGTGCTAGAGTGCAGAACACCGGGGAGCTGTTTTTT. It is translated as CSARVQNTGELFF.

V is TRBV14 and J is TRBJ1-6, with D perhaps TRBD1 (6 bases). Between the trimmed V and J ends, which lost 0 bases and 7 bases, there was a span of 10 bases. Germline CDR1 and CDR2: SGHDN and FVKESK. The CDR3 is made up of 15 amino acids. CDR3 sequence reads: CASSQDQGFNSPLHF. In DNA, the CDR3 is TGTGCCAGCAGCCAAGACCAGGGGTTCAATTCACCCCTCCACTTT.

Only a few counts were recorded for this clonotype. The chain is built from TRBV29-1 and TRBJ1-1; D might be TRBD1 (5 bases). V was clipped by 4 bases and J by 0 bases, with 9 bases between them. Per germline, CDR1 SQVTM and CDR2 ANQGSEA. The CDR3 length is 13 residues. CDR3 sequence: CSVAGPMNTEAFF. CDR3 DNA: TGCAGCGTTGCGGGGCCCATGAACACTGAAGCTTTCTTT. The full variable domain, with the rest looked up from reference TRBV29-1 and TRBJ1-1, is SAVISQKPSRDICQRGTSLTIQCQVDSQVTMMFWYRQQPGQSLTLIATANQGSEATYESGFVIDKFPISRPNLTFSTLTVSNMSPEDSSIYLCSVAGPMNTEAFFGQGTRLTVV.

The gene calls are TRBV20-1 and TRBJ1-4, with unresolved D. The germline V and J ends were trimmed by 3 bases and 8 bases, with 13 bases remaining between them. The CDR3 is 13 amino acids. Germline V gene sequence: CDR1 DFQATT, CDR2 SNEGSKA (reference sequence). The CDR3: CSASVGEREKLFF. CDR3 DNA sequence: TGCAGTGCTAGCGTTGGAGAGAGGGAAAAACTGTTTTTT.

The chain joins TRBV27 to TRBJ1-6; the D gene is possibly TRBD1 (5 bases). CDR3 length: 16 residues. The germline gives CDR1 MNHEY, CDR2 SMNVEV (reference sequence). V was clipped by 6 bases and J by 0 bases, with 12 bases between them. This chain's CDR3 is CASSGLDTSYNSPLHF. In DNA form, the CDR3 reads TGTGCCAGCAGCGGGTTGGACACCTCCTATAATTCACCCCTCCACTTT.